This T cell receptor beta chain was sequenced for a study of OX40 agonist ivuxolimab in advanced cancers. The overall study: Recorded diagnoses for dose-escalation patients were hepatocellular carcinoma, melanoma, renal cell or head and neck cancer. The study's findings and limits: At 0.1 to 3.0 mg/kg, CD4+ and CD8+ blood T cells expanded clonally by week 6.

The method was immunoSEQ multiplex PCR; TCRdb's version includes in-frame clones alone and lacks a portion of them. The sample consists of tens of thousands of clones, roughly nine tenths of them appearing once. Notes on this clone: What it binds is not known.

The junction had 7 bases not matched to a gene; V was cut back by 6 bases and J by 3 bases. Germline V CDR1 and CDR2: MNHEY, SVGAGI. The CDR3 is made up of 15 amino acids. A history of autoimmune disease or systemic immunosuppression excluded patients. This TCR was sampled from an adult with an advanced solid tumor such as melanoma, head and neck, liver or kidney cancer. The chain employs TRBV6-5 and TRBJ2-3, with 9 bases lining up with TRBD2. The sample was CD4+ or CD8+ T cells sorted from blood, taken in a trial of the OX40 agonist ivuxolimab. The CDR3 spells CASRVSGGTTDTQYF. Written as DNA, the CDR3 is TGTGCCAGCAGAGTTAGCGGGGGAACGACAGATACGCAGTATTTT.